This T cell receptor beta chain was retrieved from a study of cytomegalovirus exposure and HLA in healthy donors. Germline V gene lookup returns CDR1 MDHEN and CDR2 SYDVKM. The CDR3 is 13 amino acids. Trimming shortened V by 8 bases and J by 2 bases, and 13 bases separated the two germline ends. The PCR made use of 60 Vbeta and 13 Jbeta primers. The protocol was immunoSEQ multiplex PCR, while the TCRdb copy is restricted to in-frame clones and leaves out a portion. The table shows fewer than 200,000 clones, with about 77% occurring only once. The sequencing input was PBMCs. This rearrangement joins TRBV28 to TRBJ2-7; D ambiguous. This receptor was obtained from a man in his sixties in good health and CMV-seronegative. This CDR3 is CASSRLLTYEQYF. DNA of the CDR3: TGTGCCAGCTCCCGACTGCTTACCTACGAGCAGTACTTC.